This T cell receptor beta chain was obtained from a study of blood T cell repertoires in COVID-19. The protocol was immunoSEQ multiplex PCR, while the TCRdb copy is restricted to in-frame clones and leaves out a portion. Of 250,000 to 350,000 clones in the sample, 75% to 90% were seen once. Germline CDR1 and CDR2: SGHKS and YYEKEE (reference sequence). Between the trimmed V and J ends, which lost 0 bases and 0 bases, there was a span of 10 bases. The CDR3 is 16 residues long. The receptor comes from a woman between 45 and 65 years old who had recovered from COVID-19. The sequencing sample was made of PBMCs or T cells enriched from blood (not recorded which). The chain is built from TRBV5-5 and TRBJ1-5; no clear D. The DNA for the CDR3 is TGTGCCAGCAGCTTGGTGTCGGTTTTTAGCAATCAGCCCCAGCATTTT. Translation: CASSLVSVFSNQPQHF.